This T cell receptor (beta chain) derives from a study of blood T cell repertoires in COVID-19. Whole-study context: The study drew acute and convalescent COVID-19 samples from the United States, Italy and Spain.

The germline V and J ends were trimmed by 3 bases and 2 bases, with 8 bases remaining between them. CDR3 length: 13 amino acids. How the authors handled the data: Scientists estimated how many nucleated cells there were by amplifying reference gene primers. Only in-frame clones appear in the TCRdb table, and some are missing; sequencing was by immunoSEQ multiplex PCR. Clone size and V and J calls were adopted from that table, with D and trimming inferred from the DNA. The sample lists approximately 210,000 clones, roughly 90% occurring once. This TCR was recovered from a man between 65 and 79 years old with acute or convalescent COVID-19. Material for sequencing was peripheral blood. The V gene is TRBV12-3 or TRBV12-4, the J gene TRBJ2-7; D is unresolved. The CDR3 loop reads CASSFSKTYEQYF. The CDR3, as DNA: TGTGCCAGCAGTTTTAGCAAAACCTACGAGCAGTACTTC.